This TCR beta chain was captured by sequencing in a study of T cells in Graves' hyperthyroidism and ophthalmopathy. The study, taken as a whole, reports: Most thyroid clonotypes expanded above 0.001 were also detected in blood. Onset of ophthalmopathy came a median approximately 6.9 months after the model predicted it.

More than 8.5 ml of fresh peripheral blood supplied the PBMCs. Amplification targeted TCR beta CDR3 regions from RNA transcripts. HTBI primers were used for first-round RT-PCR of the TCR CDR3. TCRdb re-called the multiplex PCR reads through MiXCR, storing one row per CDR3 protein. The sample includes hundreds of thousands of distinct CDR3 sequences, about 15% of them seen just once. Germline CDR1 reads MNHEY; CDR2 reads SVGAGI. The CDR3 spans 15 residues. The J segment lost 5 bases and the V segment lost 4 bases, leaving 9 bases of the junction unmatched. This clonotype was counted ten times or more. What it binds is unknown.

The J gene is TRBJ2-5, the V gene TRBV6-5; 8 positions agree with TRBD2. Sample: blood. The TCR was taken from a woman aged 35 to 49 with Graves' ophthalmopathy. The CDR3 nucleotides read TGTGCCAGCAGTTTGCCGGGGGGGGGTTGGGAGACCCAGTACTTC. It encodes CASSLPGGGWETQYF.